A selection of T cell receptor beta chains follows, all from one sample in a study of T cells after yellow fever vaccination. TCRdb re-called the 5' RACE reads through MiXCR, storing one row per CDR3 protein. The sample carries under 550,000 distinct CDR3 sequences, just over 20% recorded once. The sequencing here drew on PBMCs, taken approximately 20 days after the first yellow fever vaccination. The receptors shown here come from a man younger than 35 who received the YFV17D yellow fever vaccine. CDR3s include the opening cysteine and the closing phenylalanine or tryptophan. A D gene is named only where the DNA matches it firmly. Size is omitted from some rows. Given values are once, few, many or a class for expanded clones.

j_call clone_size v_call d_call cdr3_aa cdr3_nt
TRBJ1-3 . TRBV4-3 . CASSQDQGSGNTIYF TGCGCCAGCAGCCAAGACCAGGGCTCTGGAAACACCATATATTTT
TRBJ1-4 . TRBV19 . CASSARTTNNEKLFF TGTGCCAGTAGTGCTCGGACAACTAATAATGAAAAACTGTTTTTT
TRBJ2-7 . TRBV9 TRBD1 CASSAGQGIDEQYF TGTGCCAGCAGCGCGGGACAGGGGATCGACGAGCAGTACTTC
TRBJ2-2 few TRBV29-1 . CSARGVSSGELFF TGCAGCGCACGAGGGGTCTCCTCCGGGGAGCTGTTTTTT
TRBJ2-1 few TRBV19 . CASSRASVGDEQFF TGTGCCAGTAGTAGGGCTAGCGTGGGGGATGAGCAGTTCTTC
TRBJ1-1 few TRBV12-3/TRBV12-4 . CASSSGGSTEAFF TGTGCCAGCAGTTCGGGCGGGTCCACTGAAGCTTTCTTT
TRBJ2-7 few TRBV4-1 TRBD1 CASSQETGVREQYF TGCGCCAGCAGCCAAGAAACAGGGGTGAGGGAGCAGTACTTC
TRBJ2-3 . TRBV7-9 . CASSFDTNTQYF TGTGCCAGCAGCTTTGATACGAATACGCAGTATTTT
TRBJ2-6 . TRBV12-3/TRBV12-4 . CASSHEGAGANVLTF TGTGCCAGCAGTCACGAGGGGGCTGGGGCCAACGTCCTGACTTTC
TRBJ2-7 . TRBV7-6 . CASSLEAGGKSYEQYF TGTGCCAGCAGCTTAGAGGCAGGGGGGAAATCCTACGAGCAGTACTTC
TRBJ1-1 few TRBV5-4 . CASSLEHRNTEAFF TGTGCCAGCAGCTTGGAACACAGGAACACTGAAGCTTTCTTT
TRBJ1-1 few TRBV7-3 . CASSSTGTTAAAEAFF TGTGCCAGCAGCTCAACCGGGACTACCGCCGCCGCTGAAGCTTTCTTT
TRBJ2-1 few TRBV6-2/TRBV6-3 . CASSSPPPLSGEQFF TGTGCCAGCAGCTCCCCTCCCCCGTTGTCGGGTGAGCAGTTCTTC
TRBJ1-1 . TRBV29-1 . CSVVEGVLNTEAFF TGCAGCGTTGTAGAAGGGGTCCTGAACACTGAAGCTTTCTTT
TRBJ2-2 . TRBV12-3/TRBV12-4 TRBD1 CASSFRTGNTGELFF TGTGCCAGCAGTTTTCGGACAGGGAACACCGGGGAGCTGTTTTTT
TRBJ1-1 few TRBV14 . CASSQNVGTEAFF TGTGCCAGCAGCCAAAATGTTGGCACTGAAGCTTTCTTT
TRBJ1-1 . TRBV7-9 TRBD1 CASSLYLDRGEAFF TGTGCCAGCAGCTTATACTTGGACAGGGGCGAAGCTTTCTTT
TRBJ2-2 . TRBV6-2/TRBV6-3 TRBD1 CASRAGTGNTGELFF TGTGCCAGCAGAGCTGGGACAGGTAACACCGGGGAGCTGTTTTTT
TRBJ2-3 few TRBV10-3 . CAISESTSTDTQYF TGTGCCATCAGTGAGTCAACCAGCACAGATACGCAGTATTTT
TRBJ2-5 . TRBV29-1 TRBD2 CSVEGPAGIQETQYF TGCAGCGTTGAAGGGCCAGCGGGGATACAAGAGACCCAGTACTTC
TRBJ2-5 few TRBV6-1 . CASSGASIGETQYF TGTGCCAGCAGTGGTGCCAGCATTGGGGAGACCCAGTACTTC
TRBJ2-1 . TRBV20-1 . CSAKRPSSDSYNEQFF TGCAGTGCTAAGCGGCCTTCTAGCGACTCCTACAATGAGCAGTTCTTC
TRBJ2-3 . TRBV12-3/TRBV12-4 . CASTLGVRTQYF TGTGCCAGCACCCTGGGTGTAAGGACGCAGTATTTT
TRBJ2-7 . TRBV12-3/TRBV12-4 TRBD1 CASGWTGMNWYF TGTGCCAGCGGGTGGACAGGGATGAATTGGTACTTC
TRBJ1-4 few TRBV6-6 . CASNDEGEKLFF TGTGCCAGCAACGACGAGGGGGAAAAACTGTTTTTT
TRBJ1-3 many TRBV20-1 . CSASSSGGADTIYF TGCAGTGCTAGTTCGTCCGGGGGCGCGGACACCATATATTTT
TRBJ1-2 . TRBV7-9 . CASSSAWGGYGYTF TGTGCCAGCAGCTCGGCGTGGGGAGGGTATGGCTACACCTTC